This record looks at one TCR beta chain sequence and its context. The antigen this receptor binds is unknown. Base-call qualities are not available, and no considerably larger clone is one nucleotide away. The data derive from a study of technical replicates of blood from a few donors (dated 2017 in TCRdb). Measured from the cysteine to the phenylalanine, the CDR3 is 16 residues long. Just CDR3 DNA is preserved here, 48 bases in frame from base 1. Taken from the germline V gene, the CDR1 and CDR2 loops are SGHRS and YFSETQ. Here V drops 10 bases and J drops 3 bases, and the junction holds 18 bases not matched to any gene. To prepare the library, the immunoSEQ multiplex PCR assay was applied. The table comes from immuneACCESS by way of TCRdb, which keeps in-frame sequences with V and J called. Part of the clones is missing from these tables; in studies checked, under half for an unresolved V gene and the rest for unknown reasons. A total of 85,000 to 100,000 clones appear in this sample, approximately 94% of them only once. The biggest ten clones account for approximately 0.21% of the sample.

The sequencing input was T cells isolated from PBMCs. The rearrangement joined TRBV5-1 to TRBJ2-7, with 8 bases aligning to TRBD1. The receptor's source is a human donor in good health. The DNA sequence reads TGCGCCTCCAATCCGACGGGACAGGTAGACAGCTACGAGCAGTACTTC. Translation gives CASNPTGQVDSYEQYF.